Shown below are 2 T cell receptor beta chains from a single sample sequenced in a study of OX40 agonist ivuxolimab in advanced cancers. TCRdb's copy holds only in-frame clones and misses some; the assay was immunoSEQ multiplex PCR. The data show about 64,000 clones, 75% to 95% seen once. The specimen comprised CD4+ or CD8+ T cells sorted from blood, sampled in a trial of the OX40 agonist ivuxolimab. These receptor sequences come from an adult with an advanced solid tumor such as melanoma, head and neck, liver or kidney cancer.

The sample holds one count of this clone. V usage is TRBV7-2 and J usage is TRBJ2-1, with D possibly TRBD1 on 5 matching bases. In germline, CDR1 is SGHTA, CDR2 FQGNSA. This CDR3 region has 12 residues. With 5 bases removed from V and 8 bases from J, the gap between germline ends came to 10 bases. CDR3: CASSAQGYEQFF. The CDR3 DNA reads TGTGCCAGCAGCGCGCAGGGTTATGAGCAGTTCTTC.

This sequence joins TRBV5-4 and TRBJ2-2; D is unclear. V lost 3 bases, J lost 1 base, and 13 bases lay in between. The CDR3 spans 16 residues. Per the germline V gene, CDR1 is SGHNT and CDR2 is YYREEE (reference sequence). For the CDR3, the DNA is TGTGCCAGCAGCTGGTCCGTTACGGGGAACACCGGGGAGCTGTTTTTT. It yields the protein CASSWSVTGNTGELFF.